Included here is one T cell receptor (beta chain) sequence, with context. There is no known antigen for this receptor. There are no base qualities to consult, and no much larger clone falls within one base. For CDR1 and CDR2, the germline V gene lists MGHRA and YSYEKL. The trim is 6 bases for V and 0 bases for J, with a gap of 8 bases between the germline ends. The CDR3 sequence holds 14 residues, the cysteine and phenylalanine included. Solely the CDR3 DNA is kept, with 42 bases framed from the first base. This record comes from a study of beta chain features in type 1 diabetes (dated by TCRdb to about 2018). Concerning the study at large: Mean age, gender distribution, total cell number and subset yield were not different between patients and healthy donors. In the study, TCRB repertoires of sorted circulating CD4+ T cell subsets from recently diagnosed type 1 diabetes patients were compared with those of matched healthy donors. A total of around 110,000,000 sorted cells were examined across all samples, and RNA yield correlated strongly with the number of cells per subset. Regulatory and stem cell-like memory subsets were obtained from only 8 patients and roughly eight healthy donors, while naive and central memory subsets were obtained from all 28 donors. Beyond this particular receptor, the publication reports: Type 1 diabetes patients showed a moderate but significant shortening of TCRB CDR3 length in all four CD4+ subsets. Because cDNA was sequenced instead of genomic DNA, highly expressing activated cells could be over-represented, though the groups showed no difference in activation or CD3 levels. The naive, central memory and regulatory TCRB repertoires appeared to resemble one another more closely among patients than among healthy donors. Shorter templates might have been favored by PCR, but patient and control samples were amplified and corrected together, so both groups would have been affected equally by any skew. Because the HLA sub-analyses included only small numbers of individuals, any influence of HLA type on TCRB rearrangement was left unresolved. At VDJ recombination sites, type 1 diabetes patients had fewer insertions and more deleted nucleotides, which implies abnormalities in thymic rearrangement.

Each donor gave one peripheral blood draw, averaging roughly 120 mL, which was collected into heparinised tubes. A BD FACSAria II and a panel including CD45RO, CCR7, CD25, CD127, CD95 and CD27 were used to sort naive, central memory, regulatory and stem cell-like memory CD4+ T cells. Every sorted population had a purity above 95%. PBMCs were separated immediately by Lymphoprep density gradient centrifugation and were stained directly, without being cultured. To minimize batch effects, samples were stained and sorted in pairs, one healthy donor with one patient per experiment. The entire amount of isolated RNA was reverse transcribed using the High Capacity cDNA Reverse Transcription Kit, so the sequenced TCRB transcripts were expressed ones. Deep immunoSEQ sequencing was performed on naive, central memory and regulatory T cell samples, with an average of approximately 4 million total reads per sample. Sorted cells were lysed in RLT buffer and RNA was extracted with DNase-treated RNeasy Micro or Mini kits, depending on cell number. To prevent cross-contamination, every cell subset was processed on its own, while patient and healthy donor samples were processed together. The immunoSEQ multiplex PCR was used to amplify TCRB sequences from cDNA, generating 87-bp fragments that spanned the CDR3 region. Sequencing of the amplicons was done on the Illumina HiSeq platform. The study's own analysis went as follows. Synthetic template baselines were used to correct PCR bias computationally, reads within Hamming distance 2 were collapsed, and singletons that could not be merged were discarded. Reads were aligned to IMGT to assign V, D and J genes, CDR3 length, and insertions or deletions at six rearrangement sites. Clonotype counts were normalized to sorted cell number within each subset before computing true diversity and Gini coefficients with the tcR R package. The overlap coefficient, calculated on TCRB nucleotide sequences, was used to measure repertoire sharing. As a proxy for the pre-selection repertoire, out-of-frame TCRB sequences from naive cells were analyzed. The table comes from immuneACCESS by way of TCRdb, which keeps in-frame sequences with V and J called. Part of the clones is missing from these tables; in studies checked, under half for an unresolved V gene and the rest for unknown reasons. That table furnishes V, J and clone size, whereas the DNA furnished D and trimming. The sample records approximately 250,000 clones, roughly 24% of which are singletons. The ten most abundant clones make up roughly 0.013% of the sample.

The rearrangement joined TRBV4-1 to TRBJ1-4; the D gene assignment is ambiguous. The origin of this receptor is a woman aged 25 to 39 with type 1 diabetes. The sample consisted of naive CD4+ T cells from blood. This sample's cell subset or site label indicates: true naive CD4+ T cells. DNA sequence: TGCGCCAGCAGGTCCCTTGCAACTAATGAAAAACTGTTTTTT. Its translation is CASRSLATNEKLFF.